This T cell receptor beta chain derives from a study of cytomegalovirus exposure and HLA in healthy donors. As to this clone: Its specificity is not known.

PCR amplification relied on 60 Vbeta primers (plus 13 Jbeta primers). Assay used: immunoSEQ multiplex PCR; TCRdb lists only in-frame clones, some missing. The sample lists over 110,000 clones, less than 85% seen once, with just over 8.5% in the top ten. The study's findings and limits: According to an earlier analysis, most TCR beta V segments yielded productive rearrangements about 87% or about 30% of the time. Later analysis suggested most CMV-associated TCR beta chains were HLA-restricted. Judged likely to be a sequencing artifact was a cluster of highly shared sequence variants.

The CDR3 is 18 residues long. V lost 3 bases, J lost 2 bases, and 21 bases lay in between. The germline CDR1 and CDR2 sequences are LNHDA and SQIVND (reference sequence). The clonotype was recovered from a woman in her forties or fifties in good health and CMV-seropositive. The chain combines TRBV19 with TRBJ2-3, with D possibly matching TRBD2 (6 bases). The sample consisted of PBMCs. This CDR3 is CASSIKAGRYSLTDTQYF. CDR3 DNA sequence: TGTGCCAGTAGTATCAAGGCGGGGCGATACTCTCTCACAGATACGCAGTATTTT.